The 5 T cell receptor beta chains reported below all come from one sample, sequenced in a study of beta chain features in type 1 diabetes. Reverse transcribing all isolated RNA meant expressed TCRB transcripts were sequenced. Sequenced by immunoSEQ multiplex PCR; TCRdb stores in-frame clones only, minus some. The table lists 150,000 or so clones, around 10% of them singletons. Material: central memory CD4+ T cells from blood. The receptors here all came from a man younger than 35 in good health.

The chain recombines TRBV27 with TRBJ1-1, with D possibly being TRBD1 (6 bases). Germline lookup yields CDR1 MNHEY and CDR2 SMNVEV (reference sequence). Trimming stripped 6 bases from V and 1 base from J, with 15 bases between. This CDR3 is built from 15 residues. The CDR3 region is CASRLREQGNTEAFF. The DNA of the CDR3 is TGTGCCAGCAGGCTAAGGGAACAGGGGAACACTGAAGCTTTCTTT.

With respect to this clone: The same CDR3 also results from other DNA sequences found in this sample. The chain links TRBV18 to TRBJ1-5; D gene ambiguous. Germline V gene sequence: CDR1 KGHSH, CDR2 LQKENI. Trimming shortened V by 2 bases and J by 2 bases, and 4 bases separated the two germline ends. The CDR3 has 13 residues. As DNA, the CDR3 is TGTGCCAGCTCACCAAGTGGCAATCAGCCCCAGCATTTT. Protein product: CASSPSGNQPQHF.

In this sample, this clone turned up a few times. This sequence joins TRBV29-1 and TRBJ2-2; 10 nucleotides align to TRBD1. CDR1 is SQVTM, CDR2 ANQGSEA, per germline. J was trimmed by 7 bases and V by 7 bases; bases with no gene match: 3. The length of the CDR3 is 12 residues. The CDR3: CSGGTGVGELFF. CDR3 bases: TGCAGCGGCGGGACAGGGGTCGGGGAGCTGTTTTTT.

This clone was counted a few times. This chain uses TRBV19 with TRBJ2-4; no firm D call. The CDR3 is 13 residues long. V was trimmed by 5 bases and J by 8 bases, leaving 13 bases between them. Germline values: CDR1 LNHDA, CDR2 SQIVND (reference sequence). The CDR3 loop is CASSDSGIDIQYF. The CDR3, as DNA: TGTGCCAGTAGTGACTCAGGAATAGACATTCAGTACTTC.

Many counts were recorded for this clone. The rearrangement uses TRBV9 and TRBJ2-7; D uncertain. The V gene lost 0 bases and the J gene lost 3 bases, with 7 bases spanning the gap. The CDR3 covers 13 residues. CDR1 and CDR2 (germline): SGDLS, YYNGEE. CDR3 region: CASSVAPNYEQYF. DNA of the CDR3: TGTGCCAGCAGCGTAGCCCCCAACTACGAGCAGTACTTC.